Listed below are T cell receptor beta chains from one sample, sequenced in a study of technical replicates of blood from a handful of donors. The method was immunoSEQ multiplex PCR; TCRdb's version includes in-frame clones alone and lacks a portion of them. Among more than 9,500 clones, approximately 96% were seen once, and the ten largest hold about 6%. Source material: PBMCs. All receptors derive from a human donor in good health. Each CDR3 is given with its conserved first and last residue. D genes are given only for firm matches. Some rows mark clone size as missing; the rest say once, few, many or name a class of expanded clone.

d_gene | j_gene | abundance | len | v_gene | CDR3aa | CDR3nt
. | TRBJ2-1 | . | 16 | TRBV5-1 | CASSLMRATTYNEQFF | TGCGCCAGCAGCTTGATGAGGGCTACCACCTACAATGAGCAGTTCTTC
. | TRBJ1-5 | . | 15 | TRBV5-4 | CASSFGGAQDQPQHF | TGTGCCAGCAGCTTTGGAGGGGCGCAGGATCAGCCCCAGCATTTT
. | TRBJ2-5 | . | 17 | TRBV11-3 | CASSLGRGAWSQETQYF | TGTGCCAGCAGCTTAGGCCGGGGGGCATGGTCGCAAGAGACCCAGTACTTC
TRBD1 | TRBJ1-1 | . | 14 | TRBV4-1 | CASSQQGDGSEAFF | TGCGCCAGCAGCCAACAGGGGGACGGGTCTGAAGCTTTCTTT
. | TRBJ2-4 | . | 17 | TRBV7-2 | CASSHGTASLAKNIQYF | TGTGCCAGCAGCCATGGGACTGCATCCTTAGCCAAAAACATTCAGTACTTC
. | TRBJ1-5 | . | 13 | TRBV6-1 | CASSERVLGPQHF | TGTGCCAGCAGTGAGCGCGTCCTTGGGCCCCAGCATTTT
. | TRBJ2-5 | . | 15 | TRBV5-1 | CASSLEQGGVETQYF | TGCGCCAGCAGCTTGGAGCAGGGTGGGGTAGAGACCCAGTACTTC
TRBD2 | TRBJ2-7 | . | 16 | TRBV19 | CASSRLAGGPGDEQYF | TGTGCCAGTAGTAGACTAGCGGGAGGGCCAGGCGACGAGCAGTACTTC
. | TRBJ2-2 | . | 15 | TRBV7-9 | CASAAAGSSTGELFF | TGTGCCAGCGCCGCGGCGGGTTCGAGCACCGGGGAGCTGTTTTTT
. | TRBJ2-1 | . | 12 | TRBV11-1 | CASKQGYNEQFF | TGTGCCAGCAAACAGGGTTACAATGAGCAGTTCTTC
. | TRBJ2-7 | . | 15 | TRBV10-2 | CASSDVQGFSYEQYF | TGCGCCAGCAGTGACGTGCAGGGATTCTCCTACGAGCAGTACTTC
. | TRBJ1-5 | . | 15 | TRBV28 | CASSSPGQGGQPQHF | TGTGCCAGCAGTTCCCCCGGGCAGGGAGGTCAGCCCCAGCATTTT
TRBD1 | TRBJ2-7 | . | 13 | TRBV4-1 | CASSQGQGDEQYF | TGCGCCAGCAGCCAGGGACAGGGCGACGAGCAGTACTTC
. | TRBJ1-1 | . | 15 | TRBV9 | CASSAPSAENTEAFF | TGTGCCAGCAGCGCCCCAAGTGCAGAGAACACTGAAGCTTTCTTT
. | TRBJ2-1 | . | 16 | TRBV5-5 | CASSLGGGAGVNEQFF | TGTGCCAGCAGCTTGGGTGGGGGCGCAGGTGTCAATGAGCAGTTCTTC
TRBD2 | TRBJ2-2 | . | 14 | TRBV6-5 | CASSRGGNTGELFF | TGTGCCAGCAGTCGCGGGGGGAACACCGGGGAGCTGTTTTTT
TRBD2 | TRBJ2-1 | few | 13 | TRBV27 | CASSSTSAGEQFF | TGTGCCAGCAGTTCTACTAGCGCGGGTGAGCAGTTCTTC
TRBD1 | TRBJ1-1 | . | 14 | TRBV7-2 | CASSLRTGNTEAFF | TGTGCCAGCAGCTTAAGGACAGGGAACACTGAAGCTTTCTTT
TRBD2 | TRBJ2-7 | . | 15 | TRBV6-1 | CASSAPGLASYEQYF | TGTGCCAGCAGTGCACCGGGACTAGCATCCTACGAGCAGTACTTC
TRBD1 | TRBJ2-1 | . | 16 | TRBV10-3 | CAISEGQGISYNEQFF | TGTGCCATCAGTGAGGGACAGGGGATATCCTACAATGAGCAGTTCTTC
. | TRBJ2-3 | . | 11 | TRBV30 | CAWCALDTQYF | TGTGCCTGGTGTGCCCTTGATACGCAGTATTTT
TRBD2 | TRBJ2-7 | . | 16 | TRBV27 | CASSPRLAGGSYEQYF | TGTGCCAGCAGTCCGAGGCTAGCGGGAGGCTCCTACGAGCAGTACTTC
TRBD1 | TRBJ1-5 | . | 18 | TRBV30 | CAWRGGTGGKDSNQPQHF | TGTGCCTGGAGGGGAGGGACAGGGGGAAAAGATAGCAATCAGCCCCAGCATTTT
TRBD1 | TRBJ1-2 | . | 13 | TRBV19 | CATDGQGARGYTF | TGTGCCACCGACGGACAGGGGGCGCGGGGCTACACCTTC
. | TRBJ2-2 | . | 15 | TRBV5-1 | CASSSSALRTGELFF | TGCGCCAGCAGCTCTTCCGCACTAAGGACCGGGGAGCTGTTTTTT
. | TRBJ2-2 | . | 16 | TRBV5-1 | CASSFGTKGLAGELFF | TGCGCCAGCAGCTTCGGGACAAAAGGACTGGCCGGGGAGCTGTTTTTT
TRBD2 | TRBJ2-5 | once | 15 | TRBV7-8 | CASSLGTSKSETQYF | TGTGCCAGCAGCCTTGGGACTAGCAAGTCGGAGACCCAGTACTTC
TRBD1 | TRBJ1-2 | . | 15 | TRBV7-9 | CASSSAGDSAYGYTF | TGTGCCAGCAGCTCAGCCGGGGACAGTGCTTATGGCTACACCTTC
TRBD2 | TRBJ2-4 | . | 16 | TRBV5-8 | CASSLALTSGGNIQYF | TGTGCCAGCAGCTTGGCCTTAACTAGCGGGGGAAACATTCAGTACTTC
. | TRBJ2-7 | . | 11 | TRBV10-3 | CAISDRGEQYF | TGTGCCATCAGTGATCGGGGCGAGCAGTACTTC
. | TRBJ1-1 | . | 17 | TRBV4-1 | CASSQDFGVSTGAEAFF | TGCGCCAGCAGCCAAGATTTCGGGGTTTCGACGGGCGCTGAAGCTTTCTTT
TRBD2 | TRBJ2-7 | . | 16 | TRBV4-2 | CASSQESTSGSNEQYF | TGTGCCAGCAGCCAAGAATCGACTAGCGGGAGTAACGAGCAGTACTTC
. | TRBJ1-3 | . | 11 | TRBV27 | CARGGGNTIYF | TGTGCCCGAGGCGGTGGAAACACCATATATTTT
. | TRBJ2-7 | . | 11 | TRBV29-1 | CSVSQAYEQYF | TGCAGCGTTTCACAGGCCTACGAGCAGTACTTC
. | TRBJ2-1 | . | 15 | TRBV6-4 | CASSDSSGSYNEQFF | TGTGCCAGCAGTGACTCTAGCGGCTCCTACAATGAGCAGTTCTTC
. | TRBJ2-1 | . | 13 | TRBV7-2 | CASSPRQENEQFF | TGTGCCAGCAGTCCGCGGCAAGAAAATGAGCAGTTCTTC
TRBD2 | TRBJ2-7 | . | 15 | TRBV4-2 | CASSQTRLAVYEQYF | TGTGCCAGCAGCCAAACTCGGCTAGCGGTCTACGAGCAGTACTTC
. | TRBJ2-7 | . | 15 | TRBV12-5 | CASGLNPDGRDEQYF | TGTGCTAGTGGTCTCAACCCAGACGGCAGGGACGAGCAGTACTTC
TRBD2 | TRBJ2-5 | . | 14 | TRBV11-2 | CASSKREVQETQYF | TGTGCCAGCAGCAAGCGGGAGGTCCAAGAGACCCAGTACTTC
. | TRBJ2-7 | . | 15 | TRBV7-5 | CVRSRRRPRSYEQYF | TGTGTCAGAAGCCGCCGCCGCCCCAGGTCCTACGAGCAGTACTTC
. | TRBJ2-1 | . | 11 | TRBV27 | CASSASGEQFF | TGTGCCAGCAGTGCTTCGGGTGAGCAGTTCTTC
TRBD1 | TRBJ1-1 | . | 13 | TRBV19 | CASSTSDRAKAFF | TGTGCCAGTAGTACCTCGGACAGGGCAAAAGCTTTCTTT
. | TRBJ2-1 | . | 14 | TRBV19 | CASSITGSSNEQFF | TGTGCCAGTAGTATAACCGGGAGCAGCAATGAGCAGTTCTTC